Below are 27 T cell receptor beta chains sequenced from a single sample in a study of T cell responses to AZD1222 COVID-19 vaccine. Clones were read by immunoSEQ multiplex PCR, and TCRdb kept only the in-frame ones, dropping some. Counted here are about 76,000 clones, under 95% occurring once; the ten biggest clones make up more than 4%. The sequences come from peripheral blood, collected on day 0 of AZD1222 vaccination. All receptors come from an adult in good health.

V gene TRBV4-2 combines with J gene TRBJ1-2, with unresolved D. Deletions cut 1 base from V and 7 bases from J, with 4 bases between. Germline values: CDR1 LGHNA, CDR2 YNFKEQ. The CDR3 consists of 11 residues. The DNA for the CDR3 is TGTGCCAGCAGCCAAGTTTCTGGCTACACCTTC. Its translation is CASSQVSGYTF.

This clone appeared a few times. The J gene is TRBJ2-7, the V gene TRBV18; no clear D. V was shortened by 3 bases and J by 5 bases, with 11 bases between the two germline ends. CDR1 is KGHSH and CDR2 is LQKENI in the germline V gene. There are 13 residues in the CDR3. The CDR3 reads CASSPSMSNEQYF. The CDR3 nucleotides read TGTGCCAGCTCACCGTCGATGAGCAACGAGCAGTACTTC.

J is TRBJ1-5 and V is TRBV12-3 or TRBV12-4; D is undetermined. Trimming took 3 bases from V and 7 from J, leaving 4 bases between them. The CDR3 has 11 residues. CDR3 loop: CASSFGQPQHF. CDR3 DNA sequence: TGTGCCAGCAGTTTCGGGCAGCCCCAGCATTTT.

The chain is built from TRBV6-5 and TRBJ1-1; D not resolved. The CDR3 runs 12 residues. Germline CDR1 and CDR2: MNHEY and SVGAGI. With 8 bases removed from V and 6 bases from J, the gap between germline ends came to 13 bases. The CDR3 spells CASGITFPEAFF. The DNA for the CDR3 is TGTGCCAGCGGAATCACATTCCCTGAAGCTTTCTTT.

The chain combines TRBV5-8 with TRBJ2-7, with D perhaps TRBD1 (5 bases). CDR1 and CDR2 from the germline V gene are SGHTS and YDEGEE. The CDR3 is 12 amino acids. The ends were cut back, 1 base at V and 9 bases at J, with 11 bases in the middle. This chain's CDR3 is CASSLQQDAQYF. The CDR3 DNA reads as TGTGCCAGCAGCTTGCAACAGGACGCGCAGTACTTC. Drawing the rest from reference TRBV5-8 and TRBJ2-7, the complete variable domain is EAGVTQSPTHLIKTRGQQATLRCSPISGHTSVYWYQQALGLGLQFLLWYDEGEERNRGNFPPRFSGRQFPNYSSELNVNALELEDSALYLCASSLQQDAQYFGPGTRLTVT.

The V call is TRBV6-5, the J call TRBJ1-5; D is unresolved. The length of the CDR3 is 10 residues. Per germline, CDR1 MNHEY and CDR2 SVGAGI. V was cut by 8 bases and J by 5 bases, with 4 bases left in between. CDR3 sequence reads: CASGYQPQHF. The CDR3 region has the DNA TGTGCCAGCGGCTATCAGCCCCAGCATTTT.

This rearrangement joins TRBV13 to TRBJ2-1; 8 nucleotides match TRBD1. J was trimmed by 2 bases and V by 7 bases; bases with no gene match: 7. Germline V gene lookup returns CDR1 PRHDT and CDR2 FYEKMQ (reference sequence). CDR3 length equals 15 residues. The DNA for the CDR3 is TGTGCCAGCACCACTTTGGACAGGGCCTACAATGAGCAGTTCTTC. This encodes CASTTLDRAYNEQFF.

The chain combines TRBV19 with TRBJ2-2, with 8 bases lining up with TRBD1. This CDR3 comprises 15 residues. J lost 5 bases, V lost 5 bases, and 7 bases had no gene match. CDR1 is LNHDA and CDR2 is SQIVND in the germline V gene (reference sequence). This CDR3 reads CASSPGTGKTGELFF. The CDR3 region has the DNA TGTGCCAGTAGTCCAGGGACAGGCAAAACCGGGGAGCTGTTTTTT. The entire variable domain, with the rest obtained from reference TRBV19 and TRBJ2-2, is as follows: DGGITQSPKYLFRKEGQNVTLSCEQNLNHDAMYWYRQDPGQGLRLIYYSQIVNDFQKGDIAEGYSVSREKKESFPLTVTSAQKNPTAFYLCASSPGTGKTGELFFGEGSRLTVL.

V and J are TRBV27 and TRBJ2-7, with D possibly being TRBD1 (5 bases). This CDR3 region has 14 residues. The V end lost 1 base, the J end lost 1 base, and 8 bases lay between the germline ends. The germline V gene encodes CDR1 MNHEY and CDR2 SMNVEV (reference sequence). For the CDR3, the DNA is TGTGCCAGCAGTTTATGGCAGGGTTCCTACGAGCAGTACTTC. It is translated as CASSLWQGSYEQYF.

The V gene is TRBV5-1, the J gene TRBJ1-6; D uncertain. CDR1 and CDR2 (germline): SGHRS, YFSETQ. This CDR3 is 16 amino acids long. V was cut by 0 bases and J by 5 bases, with 12 bases left in between. The CDR3 region has the DNA TGCGCCAGCAGCTTGGACAGCGGTAGGGATAATTCACCCCTCCACTTT. Its translation is CASSLDSGRDNSPLHF.

As to this clone: Other nucleotide sequences in the sample specify the same CDR3. This rearrangement joins TRBV2 to TRBJ2-7, with TRBD1 as a possible D gene (6 bases). Germline CDR1 and CDR2: SNHLY and FYNNEI. V was shortened by 2 bases and J by 4 bases, with 6 bases between the two germline ends. This CDR3 spans 12 amino acids. The CDR3 region is CASSEQGYEQYF. The DNA of the CDR3 is TGTGCCAGCAGTGAACAGGGGTACGAGCAGTACTTC. The variable domain in full, completed from reference TRBV2 and TRBJ2-7, reads EPEVTQTPSHQVTQMGQEVILRCVPISNHLYFYWYRQILGQKVEFLVSFYNNEISEKSEIFDDQFSVERPDGSNFTLKIRSTKLEDSAMYFCASSEQGYEQYFGPGTRLTVT.

The rearrangement uses TRBV7-2 and TRBJ2-6; D remains unclear. CDR1 and CDR2 (germline): SGHTA, FQGNSA. The CDR3 is made up of 17 amino acids. Trimming stripped 0 bases from V and 0 bases from J, with 9 bases between. The CDR3: CASSLAASLSGANVLTF. Here the CDR3 DNA reads TGTGCCAGCAGCTTAGCAGCCAGCCTCTCTGGGGCCAACGTCCTGACTTTC.

This clone was recorded only once. The chain uses TRBV7-2 and TRBJ1-2, with D maybe TRBD1 (5 bases). In germline, CDR1 is SGHTA, CDR2 FQGNSA. The CDR3 extends over 15 amino acids. The V and J ends lost 0 bases and 7 bases respectively, with 15 bases between them. The CDR3 protein is CASSLAIGAGGGYTF. The CDR3 region has the DNA TGTGCCAGCAGCTTAGCGATAGGGGCCGGGGGTGGCTACACCTTC. Together with reference TRBV7-2 and TRBJ1-2, the CDR3 gives the full variable domain: GAGVSQSPSNKVTEKGKDVELRCDPISGHTALYWYRQSLGQGLEFLIYFQGNSAPDKSGLPSDRFSAERTGGSVSTLTIQRTQQEDSAVYLCASSLAIGAGGGYTFGSGTRLTVV.

The chain couples TRBV5-6 to TRBJ2-1; D possibly corresponds to TRBD2 (6 bases). The length of the CDR3 is 15 residues. Trimming took off 4 bases at V and 4 bases at J, with 15 bases between the two ends. The germline CDR1 and CDR2 sequences are SGHDT and YYEEEE. CDR3 sequence reads: CASSPGVGLYNEQFF. The CDR3 DNA follows: TGTGCCAGCAGCCCGGGGGTGGGTCTATACAATGAGCAGTTCTTC.

This clone was seen a handful of times. The chain couples TRBV11-3 to TRBJ2-3; D uncertain. Germline V gives CDR1 SGHNT, CDR2 YENEEA. There are 15 residues in the CDR3. Trimming took off 1 base at V and 2 bases at J, with 10 bases between the two ends. The CDR3 nucleotides read TGTGCCAGCAGCTTAGTCGCTGCCACCACAGATACGCAGTATTTT. It yields the protein CASSLVAATTDTQYF.

Comment on this clone: Distinct nucleotide sequences in the sample also encode this CDR3. The CDR3 reads CASSLDGSSGNTIYF. CDR3 bases: TGCGCCAGCAGCTTGGACGGATCCTCTGGAAACACCATATATTTT. The rearrangement uses TRBV5-1 and TRBJ1-3, with no clear D. V was pared by 0 bases and J by 0 bases, with 7 bases between. The V gene's germline CDR1 is SGHRS and CDR2 YFSETQ. The CDR3 is 15 residues long.

DNA for the CDR3: TGTGCCAGCAGCAATCGGGAAGGAGGGTGGGAACACGAGCAGTACTTC. Its translation: CASSNREGGWEHEQYF. The chain has TRBV3-1 (or the pseudogene TRBV3-2) and TRBJ2-7, with D possibly being TRBD2 (6 bases). The V gene's germline CDR1 is LGHDT and CDR2 YNNKEL (reference sequence). V was trimmed by 5 bases and J by 5 bases, leaving 22 bases between them. This CDR3 is 16 amino acids long.

V usage is TRBV10-3 and J usage is TRBJ1-1; D perhaps matches TRBD1 (5 bases). V was pared by 6 bases and J by 3 bases, with 14 bases between. Germline CDR1 ENHRY, CDR2 SYGVKD. The CDR3 runs to 14 residues. CDR3 loop: CAIREGTGDTEAFF. The CDR3 DNA reads TGTGCCATCAGGGAAGGGACCGGGGACACTGAAGCTTTCTTT.

This chain joins TRBV10-3 and TRBJ2-3, with 9 bases identical to TRBD2. This CDR3 contains 14 residues. Germline CDR1 ENHRY, CDR2 SYGVKD. The ends lost 6 bases at V and 4 bases at J; junction bases unmatched: 5. The CDR3 nucleotides are TGTGCCATCAGCGCGGGGGGGCCTTCAGATACGCAGTATTTT. It encodes CAISAGGPSDTQYF.

V is TRBV4-2 and J is TRBJ2-7, with 9 bases lining up with TRBD1. Germline assignment: CDR1 LGHNA and CDR2 YNFKEQ. J was trimmed by 5 bases and V by 0 bases; bases with no gene match: 8. CDR3 length equals 16 residues. The CDR3 nucleotides read TGTGCCAGCAGCCAAGATCAGACAGGGGGTGTCCACGAGCAGTACTTC. It specifies CASSQDQTGGVHEQYF.

CDR3 nucleotide sequence: TGTGCCACCGACCGGGACAGGGACTATGGCTACACCTTC. Encoded protein: CATDRDRDYGYTF. The chain recombines TRBV7-9 with TRBJ1-2, with TRBD1 matching 9 bases. Losses at the gene ends were 10 bases for V and 3 bases for J; bases not matched to a gene: 6. This CDR3 has 13 residues. Germline CDR1 SEHNR, CDR2 FQNEAQ (reference sequence).

This chain uses TRBV29-1 with TRBJ1-5, with no clear D. Germline values: CDR1 SQVTM, CDR2 ANQGSEA. Between the trimmed V and J ends, which lost 4 bases and 3 bases, there was a span of 10 bases. The CDR3 is 13 amino acids. The CDR3 spells CSVGMEFNQPQHF. In DNA form, the CDR3 reads TGCAGCGTTGGAATGGAATTCAATCAGCCCCAGCATTTT. The full variable domain, with the rest looked up from reference TRBV29-1 and TRBJ1-5, is SAVISQKPSRDICQRGTSLTIQCQVDSQVTMMFWYRQQPGQSLTLIATANQGSEATYESGFVIDKFPISRPNLTFSTLTVSNMSPEDSSIYLCSVGMEFNQPQHFGDGTRLSIL.

V is TRBV5-4 and J is TRBJ2-3; D gene unclear. In germline, CDR1 is SGHNT, CDR2 YYREEE (reference sequence). The V gene lost 1 base and the J gene lost 4 bases, with 4 bases spanning the gap. The CDR3 spans 12 residues. Here the CDR3 DNA reads TGTGCCAGCAGCTTGCAATCAGATACGCAGTATTTT. This sequence encodes CASSLQSDTQYF.

V and J are TRBV18 and TRBJ1-3, with 8 nucleotides matching TRBD1. Germline assignment: CDR1 KGHSH and CDR2 LQKENI. Trimming cost V 3 bases and J 2 bases; bases outside gene matches: 0. The CDR3 loop spans 14 amino acids. The DNA for the CDR3 is TGTGCCAGCTCACCGGACAGGGCTGGAAACACCATATATTTT. It is translated as CASSPDRAGNTIYF.

The chain employs TRBV6-1 and TRBJ1-2; TRBD1 matches at 8 bases. Germline V gives CDR1 MNHNS, CDR2 SASEGT. V lost 3 bases and J lost 8; bases outside the gene matches: 5. CDR3 length: 13 amino acids. In DNA form, the CDR3 reads TGTGCCAGCAGTGAGACAGGGGATGGAGGCTACACCTTC. Its translation is CASSETGDGGYTF.

Only a few counts were recorded for this clone. DNA of the CDR3: TGCAGCGTTGGGGGGACAGACTACGAGCAGTACTTC. As protein: CSVGGTDYEQYF. V is TRBV29-1 and J is TRBJ2-7; 7 bases line up with TRBD1. The ends lost 4 bases at V and 3 bases at J; junction bases unmatched: 3. The V gene's germline CDR1 is SQVTM and CDR2 ANQGSEA. This CDR3 comprises 12 residues.

The count of this clone is one. The chain has TRBV20-1 and TRBJ2-2; a weak D match, TRBD1 (5 bases). The CDR3 is 14 residues long. Germline V gene sequence: CDR1 DFQATT, CDR2 SNEGSKA (reference sequence). V was shortened by 3 bases and J by 4 bases, with 12 bases between the two germline ends. CDR3 bases: TGCAGTGCTAGTTCAGGGTCGGGCACCGGGGAGCTGTTTTTT. Encoded protein: CSASSGSGTGELFF.